A single sample gave rise to the 32 T cell receptor beta chains below, sequenced in a study of human T cells and chemical hapten exposure. TCRdb re-derived calls from the RACE reads in MiXCR, one entry per CDR3 protein. The sample shows nearly 80,000 distinct CDR3 sequences, 10% of them seen only once. Indicated time point: patch test 1, 2 weeks after DPC sensitization. Described treatment: therapeutic diphenylcyclopropenone sensitization with weekly scalp DPC. This specimen was whole blood, taken in connection with sensitization to the hapten diphenylcyclopropenone (DPC). These receptors all stem from a woman in her 50s with alopecia areata. Some clones in this sample may be carry-over from other donors' samples.

The table lists this clonotype with a few counts. V gene TRBV5-4 combines with J gene TRBJ2-1; 9 bases are shared with TRBD1. V was pared by 3 bases and J by 3 bases, with 7 bases of the junction left unmatched. The CDR3 extends over 16 amino acids. CDR1 is SGHNT and CDR2 is YYREEE in the germline V gene (reference sequence). The CDR3 sequence is CASSSPGQGFYNEQFF. The CDR3 nucleotides read TGTGCCAGCAGCTCTCCGGGACAGGGTTTCTACAATGAGCAGTTCTTC.

This clonotype turned up a few times. The chain combines TRBV20-1 with TRBJ2-7; D unclear. Trimming took off 5 bases at V and 6 bases at J, with 14 bases between the two ends. CDR3 length: 12 amino acids. CDR1 and CDR2 (germline): DFQATT, SNEGSKA (reference sequence). The CDR3 DNA reads TGCAGTGCTCTCCGCCGACCACTCGAGCAGTACTTC. It yields the protein CSALRRPLEQYF.

Ten or more counts support this clonotype. The rearrangement links TRBV5-4 to TRBJ2-7, with D perhaps TRBD1 (6 bases). Germline CDR1 is SGHNT and CDR2 is YYREEE (reference sequence). The CDR3 consists of 14 residues. Trimming cost V 4 bases and J 2 bases, with 13 bases left between them. CDR3 residues: CASSPHQGTYEQYF. The DNA for the CDR3 is TGTGCCAGCAGCCCCCATCAGGGGACCTACGAGCAGTACTTC.

This clonotype has a handful of counts. The V gene is TRBV21-1, the J gene TRBJ2-3; the D segment call TRBD2 is taken from the table without a DNA check. TRBV21-1 is annotated as a pseudogene. CDR3 length: 16 amino acids. This CDR3 is CASSKRLMRGTDTQYF. CDR3 DNA sequence: TGTGCCAGCAGCAAGCGTCTTATGCGGGGCACAGATACGCAGTATTTT.

The CDR3 reads CASTEPFTDTQYF. Here the CDR3 DNA reads TGTGCCAGCACCGAACCGTTCACAGATACGCAGTATTTT. The rearrangement links TRBV28 to TRBJ2-3; D not resolved. The CDR3 is 13 residues long. Trimming shortened V by 7 bases and J by 2 bases, and 10 bases separated the two germline ends. The germline V gene encodes CDR1 MDHEN and CDR2 SYDVKM.

J is TRBJ1-6 and V is TRBV5-5; D gene unclear. Deletions cut 0 bases from V and 14 bases from J, with 9 bases between. CDR3 size: 12 residues. CDR1 and CDR2 from the germline V gene are SGHKS and YYEKEE (reference sequence). CDR3 region: CASSLGPQTLHF. The CDR3 DNA follows: TGTGCCAGCAGCTTGGGACCACAGACCCTCCACTTT. The whole variable domain, remainder taken from reference TRBV5-5 and TRBJ1-6, is DAGVTQSPTHLIKTRGQQVTLRCSPISGHKSVSWYQQVLGQGPQFIFQYYEKEERGRGNFPDRFSARQFPNYSSELNVNALLLGDSALYLCASSLGPQTLHFGNGTRLTVT.

This clonotype was observed many times. The rearrangement joins TRBV4-1 to TRBJ1-4; D remains unclear. V lost 1 base and J 2 bases, leaving 11 bases between the germline ends. In germline, CDR1 is MGHRA, CDR2 YSYEKL. The CDR3 loop spans 16 amino acids. The CDR3 DNA reads TGCGCCAGCAGCCAAGCGTCCCAGGTTACTAATGAAAAACTGTTTTTT. As protein: CASSQASQVTNEKLFF.

This clonotype came up many times. An end of the junction does not agree with germline; a read error may underlie this. The rearrangement links TRBV7-7 to TRBJ2-1; D may correspond to TRBD1 or TRBD2 (5 bases each). There are 16 residues in the CDR3. Per the germline V gene, CDR1 is SSHAT and CDR2 is FNYEAQ (reference sequence). The chain's CDR3 is CASSLVGPLSYNEQFF. In DNA, the CDR3 is TGTGCTAGCAGCTTGGTGGGACCCCTATCCTACAATGAGCAGTTCTTC.

The chain employs TRBV29-1 and TRBJ2-5, with D hard to call. The V gene's germline CDR1 is SQVTM and CDR2 ANQGSEA. V lost 7 bases and J 0 bases, leaving 6 bases between the germline ends. This CDR3 region has 11 residues. Written as DNA, the CDR3 is TGCAGCGCCCTCCACCAAGAGACCCAGTACTTC. This translates into CSALHQETQYF.

This clonotype has just a few counts. The chain employs TRBV6-5 and TRBJ2-3, with no clear D. The V end lost 6 bases, the J end lost 2 bases, and 3 bases lay between the germline ends. The CDR3 runs to 11 residues. The germline V gene encodes CDR1 MNHEY and CDR2 SVGAGI. The chain's CDR3 is CASRATDTQYF. DNA of the CDR3: TGTGCCAGCAGGGCCACAGATACGCAGTATTTT.

The chain uses TRBV29-1 and TRBJ1-5; the D gene is possibly TRBD1 (6 bases). V was clipped by 4 bases and J by 2 bases, with 9 bases between them. The CDR3 has 13 amino acids. Germline V lookup: CDR1 SQVTM, CDR2 ANQGSEA. The CDR3 here is CSVARGGNQPQHF. CDR3 nucleotide sequence: TGCAGCGTTGCCAGGGGAGGCAATCAGCCCCAGCATTTT. The whole variable domain, filled in from reference TRBV29-1 and TRBJ1-5, reads SAVISQKPSRDICQRGTSLTIQCQVDSQVTMMFWYRQQPGQSLTLIATANQGSEATYESGFVIDKFPISRPNLTFSTLTVSNMSPEDSSIYLCSVARGGNQPQHFGDGTRLSIL.

This clonotype has at least ten counts. The chain employs TRBV28 and TRBJ2-7; D is unresolved. The V end lost 2 bases, the J end lost 3 bases, and 2 bases lay between the germline ends. This CDR3 contains 11 residues. Germline V gene data show CDR1 as MDHEN and CDR2 as SYDVKM. CDR3 DNA sequence: TGTGCCAGCAGTTTAGTCTACGAGCAGTACTTC. Translation gives CASSLVYEQYF.

The chain is built from TRBV30 and TRBJ2-1; D uncertain. Germline V CDR1 and CDR2: GTSNPN, SVGIG (reference sequence). V lost 0 bases to trimming and J lost 9 bases, with 6 bases between them. This CDR3 contains 11 residues. CDR3 sequence (DNA): TGTGCCTGGAGTGTAGTAAGTGAGCAGTTCTTC. This codes for CAWSVVSEQFF. The whole variable domain, remainder taken from reference TRBV30 and TRBJ2-1, is SQTIHQWPATLVQPVGSPLSLECTVEGTSNPNLYWYRQAAGRGLQLLFYSVGIGQISSEVPQNLSASRPQDRQFILSSKKLLLSDSGFYLCAWSVVSEQFFGPGTRLTVL.

The chain recombines TRBV6-2 or TRBV6-3 with TRBJ1-1; D gene uncertain. CDR1 and CDR2 from the germline V gene are MNHEY and SVGEGT. V was clipped by 8 bases and J by 11 bases, with 18 bases between them. The CDR3 loop spans 12 amino acids. CDR3 residues: CASSFPGPGAFF. CDR3 DNA: TGTGCCAGCTCTTTCCCTGGGCCTGGGGCTTTCTTT.

This clonotype was seen more than once but under ten times. V is TRBV18 and J is TRBJ1-1, with D perhaps matching TRBD1 (6 bases). This CDR3 spans 15 amino acids. Deletions cut 0 bases from V and 7 bases from J, with 15 bases between. Per the germline V gene, CDR1 is KGHSH and CDR2 is LQKENI. The CDR3, as DNA: TGTGCCAGCTCACCACCGGTAGGGGGTAAAGGTGAAGCTTTCTTT. Translated, it gives CASSPPVGGKGEAFF.

This clonotype was detected only a few times. This CDR3 reads CASRQGGSSYEQYF. The CDR3 nucleotides read TGTGCCAGCAGACAAGGTGGATCCTCCTACGAGCAGTACTTC. The chain employs TRBV6-2 or TRBV6-3 and TRBJ2-7; D call uncertain. Per germline, CDR1 MNHEY and CDR2 SVGEGT. The CDR3 is 14 amino acids. V lost 6 bases and J 0 bases, leaving 12 bases between the germline ends.

Ten or more counts support this clonotype. The V gene is TRBV7-2, the J gene TRBJ2-1, with 7 bases matching TRBD1. V was pared by 5 bases and J by 8 bases, with 3 bases of the junction left unmatched. Looked up from germline, CDR1 is SGHTA and CDR2 is FQGNSA. The CDR3 contains 12 residues. The CDR3 DNA follows: TGTGCCAGCAGCCGGACAGGCCATGAGCAGTTCTTC. The encoded protein is CASSRTGHEQFF.

The genes are TRBV25-1 and TRBJ1-5, with a weak D call TRBD1 (5 bases). Germline V gene lookup returns CDR1 MGHDK and CDR2 SYGVNS. Trimming shortened V by 4 bases and J by 3 bases, and 13 bases separated the two germline ends. The length of the CDR3 is 15 residues. The CDR3 DNA is TGTGCCAGCAGTGGGGCGGGGCAGCCCAATCAGCCCCAGCATTTT. Its translation is CASSGAGQPNQPQHF.

This clonotype was counted ten times or more. The V call is TRBV5-1, the J call TRBJ2-7, with D possibly being TRBD1 (6 bases). The CDR3 contains 13 residues. Germline V CDR1 and CDR2: SGHRS, YFSETQ. Trimming took 4 bases from V and 0 from J, leaving 8 bases between them. The CDR3 sequence is CASSRTDSYEQYF. The CDR3 bases are TGCGCCAGCAGCCGGACAGACTCCTACGAGCAGTACTTC.

Only a few counts were recorded for this clonotype. The J gene is TRBJ2-1, the V gene TRBV11-1, with 13 bases identical to TRBD2. The J segment lost 9 bases and the V segment lost 5 bases, leaving 7 bases of the junction unmatched. Germline V CDR1 and CDR2: SGHAT, FQDESV (reference sequence). The CDR3 is 15 amino acids. The CDR3 region is CASSQTSGRIGEQFF. The CDR3, as DNA: TGTGCCAGCAGCCAGACTAGCGGGAGGATCGGTGAGCAGTTCTTC.

The chain recombines TRBV7-6 with TRBJ2-1; D may be TRBD1 or TRBD2 (7 bases each). This CDR3 is built from 18 residues. Trimming took 1 base from V and 0 from J, leaving 16 bases between them. Germline V gene sequence: CDR1 SGHVS, CDR2 FNYEAQ. CDR3 amino acids: CASSLGAGGATSYNEQFF. The CDR3 nucleotides read TGTGCCAGCAGCTTAGGGGCAGGGGGGGCCACCTCCTACAATGAGCAGTTCTTC.

This clonotype was detected ten times or more. The chain couples TRBV10-3 to TRBJ2-3, with 7 bases fitting TRBD2. This CDR3 comprises 13 residues. In germline, CDR1 is ENHRY, CDR2 SYGVKD. Germline trimming cut 11 bases from V and 4 bases from J; bases unmatched to any gene: 9. CDR3 sequence reads: CASSGGVSDTQYF. DNA of the CDR3: TGTGCCTCTAGCGGAGGGGTCTCAGATACGCAGTATTTT.

This clonotype was seen a handful of times. V and J are TRBV7-9 and TRBJ1-3; D remains ambiguous. The CDR3 has 16 residues. From germline, CDR1 is SEHNR and CDR2 FQNEAQ (reference sequence). V shed 2 bases and J shed 0 bases, with 11 bases lying between them. The CDR3 loop is CASSLLSAHSGNTIYF. CDR3 coding DNA: TGTGCCAGCAGCTTACTGTCAGCTCACTCTGGAAACACCATATATTTT.

In its sample, this clonotype was seen a few times. This chain links TRBV25-1 with TRBJ1-6; D ambiguous. V was shortened by 8 bases and J by 0 bases, with 14 bases between the two germline ends. CDR3 length: 16 amino acids. CDR1 is MGHDK and CDR2 is SYGVNS in the germline V gene. In nucleotides, the CDR3 is TGTGCCAGCGCTCTCGGCAGCAGCTCCTATAATTCACCCCTCCACTTT. Translated, it gives CASALGSSSYNSPLHF.

This chain links TRBV25-1 with TRBJ1-3; TRBD1 is a possible D gene (6 bases). V lost 11 bases and J 8 bases, leaving 22 bases between the germline ends. This CDR3 has 14 residues. Looked up from germline, CDR1 is MGHDK and CDR2 is SYGVNS. CDR3 protein: CASSRGGGSHTIYF. CDR3 nucleotide sequence: TGTGCCTCCTCACGGGGAGGGGGGAGTCACACCATATATTTT. The full variable domain, with the rest looked up from reference TRBV25-1 and TRBJ1-3, is EADIYQTPRYLVIGTGKKITLECSQTMGHDKMYWYQQDPGMELHLIHYSYGVNSTEKGDLSSESTVSRIRTEHFPLTLESARPSHTSQYLCASSRGGGSHTIYFGEGSWLTVV.

In this sample, this clonotype turned up many times. This chain connects TRBV7-6 to TRBJ2-3; 9 positions agree with TRBD1. The V and J ends lost 5 bases and 10 bases, in that order; junction bases with no gene match: 4. CDR3 length: 12 residues. CDR1 is SGHVS and CDR2 is FNYEAQ in the germline V gene. CDR3 loop: CASSQDRGSQYF. The CDR3, as DNA: TGTGCCAGCAGCCAGGACAGGGGCTCGCAGTATTTT.

This clonotype was recorded a few times. The chain joins TRBV2 to TRBJ1-2; the match to TRBD1 covers 9 bases. Germline trimming cut 10 bases from V and 4 bases from J; bases unmatched to any gene: 4. The length of the CDR3 is 12 residues. From germline, CDR1 is SNHLY and CDR2 FYNNEI. Here the CDR3 reads CATTDRGYGYTF. DNA of the CDR3: TGTGCCACCACGGACAGGGGCTATGGCTACACCTTC.

This clonotype was seen only a few times. This chain connects TRBV5-4 to TRBJ2-5; the D gene is possibly TRBD2 (5 bases). Deletions cut 0 bases from V and 6 bases from J, with 12 bases between. The germline CDR1 and CDR2 sequences are SGHNT and YYREEE (reference sequence). The CDR3 is made up of 14 amino acids. CDR3 in amino acids: CASSLESGIKTQYF. CDR3 nucleotides: TGTGCCAGCAGCTTGGAGTCGGGGATCAAGACCCAGTACTTC.

This clonotype was recorded a few times. The chain employs TRBV5-1 and TRBJ2-2; weak D call: TRBD1 (5 bases). Germline V gene lookup returns CDR1 SGHRS and CDR2 YFSETQ. This CDR3 spans 14 amino acids. The V and J ends lost 5 bases and 1 base respectively, with 9 bases between them. CDR3 region: CASSIGQNTGELFF. The CDR3 DNA is TGCGCCAGCAGTATAGGACAGAACACCGGGGAGCTGTTTTTT.

In this sample, this clonotype turned up many times. The chain recombines TRBV12-3 or TRBV12-4 with TRBJ1-2; 8 bases match TRBD1. V lost 6 bases, J lost 4 bases, and 7 bases stayed unmatched. The CDR3 has 14 amino acids. CDR3 sequence reads: CASRVTGAPYGYTF. The CDR3 nucleotides are TGTGCCAGCAGAGTGACAGGGGCGCCCTATGGCTACACCTTC.

This clonotype was detected a few times. This chain joins TRBV5-1 and TRBJ2-7; maybe TRBD2 (7 bases). Germline CDR1 SGHRS, CDR2 YFSETQ. The V end was cut by 4 bases, the J end by 9 bases, with 14 bases between. The CDR3 spans 12 residues. The CDR3 DNA is TGCGCCAGCAGCGATGGCCGGGGGGCGCAGTACTTC. Translating gives CASSDGRGAQYF.

This clonotype appeared many times. The V gene is TRBV6-1, the J gene TRBJ2-1; 9 bases match TRBD1. This CDR3 has 14 amino acids. Germline V gene data show CDR1 as MNHNS and CDR2 as SASEGT. V lost 4 bases and J lost 10; bases outside the gene matches: 8. The CDR3 sequence: CASSVVTGGQEQFF. As DNA, the CDR3 is TGTGCCAGCAGTGTTGTGACAGGGGGGCAAGAGCAGTTCTTC.